This record looks at one T cell receptor (beta chain) sequence and its context. Its specificity is not known. V was pared by 0 bases and J by 5 bases, with 4 bases of the junction left unmatched. The CDR3 has 15 amino acids. The V gene's germline CDR1 is LGHNA and CDR2 YSLEER. Use of 60 Vbeta and 13 Jbeta primers characterized the PCR. Libraries were prepared by immunoSEQ multiplex PCR; TCRdb keeps only in-frame clonotypes and omits some of them. The table lists approximately 190,000 clones, roughly 82% of them singletons, with approximately 2.4% in the top ten. This sample stems from a study of cytomegalovirus exposure and HLA in healthy donors. Study-level results: Most CMV-associated TCR beta chains appeared HLA-restricted in a later analysis. In vitro checks showed that a few CMV-associated chains really do target CMV antigens.

The rearrangement uses TRBV4-3 and TRBJ2-1; 7 bases fit TRBD2. This clonotype originated in a woman between 50 and 59 years old in good health and CMV-seropositive. Sequencing input: PBMCs. The CDR3 sequence: CASSQDLAGNNEQFF. The CDR3 DNA is TGCGCCAGCAGCCAAGACTTAGCGGGCAACAATGAGCAGTTCTTC.